The 31 T cell receptor beta chains given below trace back to one sample, sequenced in a study of identical twins listed by TCRdb under 2016. Receptor libraries were prepared by 5' RACE. Instrument used: Illumina HiSeq 2000. In-frame beta chains were kept once TCRdb had trimmed the public reads at Q25 with fastp and called clones with MiXCR. Rows are combined by CDR3 protein, so each entry shows the most common genes and DNA. Counted in this sample were about 530,000 distinct CDR3 sequences; approximately 20% of them appeared once. 0.48% of the sample comes from the top ten. This sample also appeared in a second study, on yellow fever vaccine responses in identical twins.

Source material: CD4+ T cells sorted from blood. The receptors stem from a woman younger than 35 in good health.

The chain employs TRBV18 and TRBJ2-5, with 8 positions matching TRBD1. The CDR3 has 15 residues. Germline values: CDR1 KGHSH, CDR2 LQKENI. Trimming took 6 bases from V and 0 from J; bases not matched to a gene: 6. The CDR3 is CASSPGQGNQETQYF. CDR3 bases: TGTGCCAGCTCGCCCGGACAGGGAAACCAAGAGACCCAGTACTTC.

This clonotype has a handful of counts. The genes are TRBV12-5 and TRBJ2-1, with 8 bases matching TRBD2. Trimming cost V 6 bases and J 5 bases; bases outside gene matches: 9. Germline CDR1 LGHNT, CDR2 FRNRAP. This CDR3 is 15 amino acids long. Here the CDR3 reads CASGKTSGINNEQFF. The CDR3, as DNA: TGTGCTAGTGGAAAAACTAGCGGAATTAACAATGAGCAGTTCTTC.

V is TRBV20-1 and J is TRBJ1-1; 8 nucleotides agree with TRBD1. V shed 3 bases and J 0 bases; nucleotides not matched to a gene: 6. The CDR3 has 15 residues. In germline, CDR1 is DFQATT, CDR2 SNEGSKA (reference sequence). As DNA, the CDR3 is TGCAGTGCTAGTGCAGGGGGCTCCATGAACACTGAAGCTTTCTTT. Amino acid sequence: CSASAGGSMNTEAFF.

The V call is TRBV28, the J call TRBJ1-3; D is perhaps TRBD1 (5 bases). Trimming pared 11 bases from V and 0 bases from J, leaving 11 bases between. This CDR3 has 13 amino acids. Looked up from germline, CDR1 is MDHEN and CDR2 is SYDVKM. The CDR3 coding sequence is TGTGCCGGCCGGGACTCCTCTGGAAACACCATATATTTT. This codes for CAGRDSSGNTIYF.

This clonotype was seen only a few times. The CDR3 DNA reads TGCGCCAGCAGCGCCGGTAGTAGCGGAGTTAAAGAGACCCAGTACTTC. Translation gives CASSAGSSGVKETQYF. This chain links TRBV5-1 with TRBJ2-5; perhaps TRBD2 as D (6 bases). The CDR3 loop spans 16 amino acids. V was trimmed by 4 bases and J by 3 bases, leaving 19 bases between them. CDR1 and CDR2 from the germline V gene are SGHRS and YFSETQ.

This clonotype has more than one count but fewer than ten. The gene calls are TRBV12-3 or TRBV12-4 and TRBJ2-2; possible D gene TRBD2, 5 bases. The CDR3 sequence is 15 residues long. Trimming took off 1 base at V and 2 bases at J, with 8 bases between the two ends. The DNA for the CDR3 is TGTGCCAGCAGTTTAGGTCGGGGTAACACCGGGGAGCTGTTTTTT. It is translated as CASSLGRGNTGELFF.

The V and J genes are TRBV28 and TRBJ2-1; D ambiguous. The CDR3 has 15 amino acids. Between the trimmed V and J ends, which lost 1 base and 2 bases, there was a span of 9 bases. Germline V gene lookup returns CDR1 MDHEN and CDR2 SYDVKM. CDR3 loop: CASSLYGIPYNEQFF. Here the CDR3 DNA reads TGTGCCAGCAGTTTATATGGTATACCCTACAATGAGCAGTTCTTC.

The sample holds a few counts of this clonotype. J is TRBJ2-7 and V is TRBV5-6, with D perhaps matching TRBD2 (7 bases). The CDR3 is 15 amino acids. From germline, CDR1 is SGHDT and CDR2 YYEEEE. Trimming removed 7 bases from V and 5 bases from J, with 22 bases in between. The CDR3 DNA is TGTGCCAGCTCTTTCCAGGGGAGGGTTGGGAACGAGCAGTACGTC. Encoded protein: CASSFQGRVGNEQYV.

This clonotype was detected ten times or more. The gene calls are TRBV12-3 or TRBV12-4 and TRBJ1-2; 10 bases line up with TRBD1. V was clipped by 6 bases and J by 4 bases; unmatched bases: 5. This CDR3 comprises 14 residues. CDR3 sequence: CASRGTGEAYGYTF. For the CDR3, the DNA is TGTGCCAGCAGGGGGACAGGGGAGGCCTATGGCTACACCTTC.

The rearrangement uses TRBV29-1 and TRBJ1-2; TRBD1 aligns across 7 bases. With 7 bases clipped from V and 8 bases from J, the junction kept 7 bases outside the gene matches. CDR1 is SQVTM, CDR2 ANQGSEA, per germline. The CDR3 runs 11 residues. This CDR3 is CSAGTVLGYTF. The CDR3 DNA reads as TGCAGCGCCGGGACAGTCTTAGGCTACACCTTC.

The J gene is TRBJ2-2, the V gene TRBV7-2, with D perhaps TRBD1 or TRBD2 (5 bases each). The CDR3 loop spans 15 amino acids. Germline-derived CDR1 and CDR2 are SGHTA and FQGNSA. Trimming removed 2 bases from V and 6 bases from J, with 13 bases in between. The CDR3 DNA sequence: TGTGCCAGCAGCTTAATAGGGACCTCCCCCGGGGAGCTGTTTTTT. Amino acid sequence: CASSLIGTSPGELFF.

CDR3 sequence: CASSPAEADYGYTF. DNA of the CDR3: TGTGCCAGCAGCCCTGCAGAGGCGGACTATGGCTACACCTTC. The chain combines TRBV6-1 with TRBJ1-2; no clear D. The CDR3 sequence is 14 residues long. The V gene lost 6 bases and the J gene lost 3 bases, with 14 bases spanning the gap. The germline V gene encodes CDR1 MNHNS and CDR2 SASEGT.

V usage is TRBV7-9 and J usage is TRBJ2-7, with TRBD1 matching 8 bases. V lost 0 bases to trimming and J lost 5 bases; unmatched junction nucleotides: 9. From germline, CDR1 is SEHNR and CDR2 FQNEAQ (reference sequence). The length of the CDR3 is 16 residues. CDR3 amino acids: CASSLAGQGARHEQYV. CDR3 bases: TGTGCCAGCAGCTTAGCGGGGCAGGGGGCTCGCCACGAGCAGTACGTC.

The genes are TRBV4-1 and TRBJ2-3, with 15 bases matching TRBD2. The germline V gene has CDR1 MGHRA and CDR2 YSYEKL. Trimming took 3 bases from V and 3 from J; bases not matched to a gene: 4. The CDR3 sequence is 17 residues long. CDR3 in amino acids: CASSQSGTSGGTDTQYF. The DNA of the CDR3 is TGCGCCAGCAGCCAGTCAGGGACTAGCGGGGGGACAGATACGCAGTATTTT.

The table lists this clonotype with a few counts. The J gene is TRBJ1-3, the V gene TRBV20-1, with TRBD1 as a possible D gene (6 bases). With 4 bases removed from V and 3 bases from J, the gap between germline ends came to 13 bases. The CDR3 covers 14 residues. In germline, CDR1 is DFQATT, CDR2 SNEGSKA (reference sequence). CDR3 DNA: TGCAGTGCTACAGCACAGGGCCATGGAAACACCATATATTTT. It is translated as CSATAQGHGNTIYF.

This clonotype was detected a few times. V is TRBV5-1 and J is TRBJ2-2; TRBD1 matches at 8 bases. V was clipped by 4 bases and J by 5 bases; unmatched bases: 13. Germline values: CDR1 SGHRS, CDR2 YFSETQ. This CDR3 has 17 amino acids. This chain's CDR3 is CASSSSWTGRGTGELFF. The CDR3 DNA reads as TGCGCCAGCAGCAGCAGCTGGACAGGGCGAGGAACCGGGGAGCTGTTTTTT.

This clonotype appeared a few times. J is TRBJ2-2 and V is TRBV10-3; 9 positions agree with TRBD2. Germline CDR1 reads ENHRY; CDR2 reads SYGVKD. The trim removed 3 bases at V and 0 bases at J, leaving 8 bases unmatched. This CDR3 contains 18 residues. The DNA of the CDR3 is TGTGCCATCAGTGAAAGGGGGATAGCGGGAGCGAACACCGGGGAGCTGTTTTTT. It specifies CAISERGIAGANTGELFF.

This chain connects TRBV7-9 to TRBJ1-1; D gene uncertain. This CDR3 is 13 amino acids long. Trimming cost V 8 bases and J 5 bases, with 15 bases left between them. Per germline, CDR1 SEHNR and CDR2 FQNEAQ (reference sequence). CDR3 in DNA: TGTGCCAGCCAACTGAGGGATATGACTGAAGCTTTCTTT. It translates to CASQLRDMTEAFF.

The chain uses TRBV20-1 and TRBJ2-3; unclear D gene. Trimming removed 2 bases from V and 2 bases from J, with 5 bases in between. Germline V lookup: CDR1 DFQATT, CDR2 SNEGSKA (reference sequence). This CDR3 is built from 12 residues. The CDR3 here is CSARLLTDTQYF. CDR3 sequence (DNA): TGCAGTGCTAGACTCCTCACAGATACGCAGTATTTT.

The chain couples TRBV10-3 to TRBJ2-1; TRBD2 might be the D (5 bases). Trimming removed 3 bases at V and 3 bases at J, with 15 bases between. Germline V gives CDR1 ENHRY, CDR2 SYGVKD. The CDR3 has 16 residues. The CDR3 region has the DNA TGTGCCATCAGTGACCAGGACTCGACGCTCTACAATGAGCAGTTCTTC. Translated, it gives CAISDQDSTLYNEQFF.

This clonotype has a handful of counts. The chain joins TRBV12-3 or TRBV12-4 to TRBJ1-4; possibly TRBD1 for D (6 bases). V dropped 2 bases and J dropped 8 bases, with 12 bases sitting between them. The CDR3 totals 14 residues. The CDR3 nucleotides are TGTGCCAGCAGTTTACGGGGGGCCCGGGAAAAACTGTTTTTT. Its translation is CASSLRGAREKLFF.

This rearrangement joins TRBV5-1 to TRBJ2-1; perhaps TRBD1 as D (5 bases). V lost 3 bases, J lost 1 base, and 11 bases lay in between. This CDR3 region has 15 residues. Germline values: CDR1 SGHRS, CDR2 YFSETQ. The CDR3 DNA reads as TGCGCCAGCAGCTCACAGGCGCCTTCCTACAATGAGCAGTTCTTC. Translation: CASSSQAPSYNEQFF.

The chain combines TRBV4-1 with TRBJ2-3; D is possibly TRBD2 (6 bases). The germline V gene has CDR1 MGHRA and CDR2 YSYEKL. V was cut by 0 bases and J by 6 bases, with 13 bases left in between. CDR3 size: 15 residues. CDR3 DNA: TGCGCCAGCAGCCAAGATGGATCAGGAGGGGATACGCAGTATTTT. Translating gives CASSQDGSGGDTQYF.

This clonotype appeared a few times. This chain connects TRBV7-7 to TRBJ2-1, with 8 positions matching TRBD1. The ends lost 5 bases at V and 10 bases at J; junction bases unmatched: 4. Germline V lookup: CDR1 SSHAT, CDR2 FNYEAQ (reference sequence). The CDR3 consists of 12 residues. Written as DNA, the CDR3 is TGTGCCAGCAGCGCTGGGACAGGAGAGCAGTTCTTC. This sequence encodes CASSAGTGEQFF.

In its sample, this clonotype was seen a few times. This chain joins TRBV7-9 and TRBJ2-4; unclear D gene. CDR3 size: 15 residues. V lost 6 bases to trimming and J lost 0 bases, with 12 bases between them. Germline CDR1 reads SEHNR; CDR2 reads FQNEAQ (reference sequence). In DNA, the CDR3 is TGTGCCAGCAGTTTCCCCGGGTTAGCCAAAAACATTCAGTACTTC. It is translated as CASSFPGLAKNIQYF.

In this sample, this clonotype turned up once. The chain is built from TRBV18 and TRBJ2-5; D is uncertain. Germline V CDR1 and CDR2: KGHSH, LQKENI. V dropped 3 bases and J dropped 1 base, with 6 bases sitting between them. This CDR3 is 13 amino acids long. The CDR3 nucleotides are TGTGCCAGCTCACCGCCGCCCCAAGAGACCCAGTACTTC. Protein product: CASSPPPQETQYF.

This clonotype turned up a few times. This chain uses TRBV3-1 with TRBJ2-1; D is undetermined. The CDR3 runs to 12 residues. Germline V gene data show CDR1 as LGHDT and CDR2 as YNNKEL (reference sequence). V was shortened by 6 bases and J by 5 bases, with 8 bases between the two germline ends. CDR3 in DNA: TGTGCCAGCAGTCCGCACCACAATGAGCAGTTCTTC. Translating gives CASSPHHNEQFF.

The chain is built from TRBV12-3 or TRBV12-4 and TRBJ1-4; the D is unclear. Trimming pared 3 bases from V and 7 bases from J, leaving 9 bases between. CDR3 length: 13 residues. This CDR3 reads CASSFWGTEKLFF. The CDR3 coding sequence is TGTGCCAGCAGTTTCTGGGGTACTGAAAAACTGTTTTTT.

This sequence joins TRBV20-1 and TRBJ2-1, with TRBD2 matching 9 bases. The CDR3 loop spans 15 amino acids. CDR1 and CDR2 from the germline V gene are DFQATT and SNEGSKA (reference sequence). Trimming took 2 bases from V and 5 from J; bases not matched to a gene: 7. DNA of the CDR3: TGCAGTGCTAGATATCAGACTAGCGGAAACAATGAGCAGTTCTTC. Its protein is CSARYQTSGNNEQFF.

This clonotype showed up just a few times. The genes are TRBV5-5 and TRBJ1-6, with D uncertain. The germline CDR1 and CDR2 sequences are SGHKS and YYEKEE (reference sequence). V was shortened by 4 bases and J by 7 bases, with 6 bases between the two germline ends. There are 12 residues in the CDR3. The CDR3 DNA sequence: TGTGCCAGCAGCCGCCCAAATTCACCCCTCCACTTT. Protein sequence: CASSRPNSPLHF.

This chain uses TRBV20-1 with TRBJ1-6; D gene ambiguous. Looked up from germline, CDR1 is DFQATT and CDR2 is SNEGSKA (reference sequence). Trimming shortened V by 5 bases and J by 6 bases, and 20 bases separated the two germline ends. The CDR3 extends over 16 amino acids. Written as DNA, the CDR3 is TGCAGTGCTTCTAATTTAGCCGGGCCGCCTAATTCACCCCTCCACTTT. It is translated as CSASNLAGPPNSPLHF.